This T cell receptor (beta chain) appears in the sequencing data of a study of T cells after yellow fever vaccination. Study conclusions and caveats: Post-booster reappearance was seen for most primary-vaccination clones (about 95% CD4, 88% CD8).

From the 5' RACE reads, TCRdb called clonotypes with MiXCR, one entry per CDR3 protein. The sample includes 500,000 to 650,000 distinct CDR3 sequences, around a sixth of them seen just once. This clonotype has only a few counts. What it recognizes is unknown. The CDR3 extends over 14 amino acids. V was clipped by 4 bases and J by 5 bases, with 14 bases between them. The germline V gene has CDR1 MNHEY and CDR2 SVGAGI. This chain uses TRBV6-5 with TRBJ1-1; possible D gene TRBD1, 5 bases. Sequencing was performed on PBMCs, taken 4 to 6 days after the first yellow fever vaccination. This TCR was sampled from a man between 18 and 29 years old who received the YFV17D yellow fever vaccine. CDR3 DNA: TGTGCCAGCAGTTTGGACAATCGGGTAACTGAAGCTTTCTTT. It codes for CASSLDNRVTEAFF.